The 2 T cell receptor beta chains in this list originate from one sample, sequenced in a study of blood T cell repertoires in COVID-19. Some clones are missing from TCRdb's copy, which holds only in-frame ones; the method was immunoSEQ multiplex PCR. Of approximately 72,000 clones listed, 85% are singletons. The sequenced sample consisted of peripheral blood. The source is a woman over 75 with active or convalescent COVID-19.

V is TRBV25-1 and J is TRBJ1-2, with 9 bases fitting TRBD1. CDR1 and CDR2 from the germline V gene are MGHDK and SYGVNS. Unmatched junction bases numbered 8, after V lost 0 bases and J lost 6 bases. This CDR3 is 16 amino acids long. The CDR3 nucleotides read TGTGCCAGCAGTGAATATTTGTCGACAGGGGGACATGGCTACACCTTC. This translates into CASSEYLSTGGHGYTF.

V is TRBV2 and J is TRBJ1-6; D is ambiguous. The CDR3 contains 14 residues. V lost 1 base and J 14 bases, leaving 15 bases between the germline ends. The germline CDR1 and CDR2 sequences are SNHLY and FYNNEI. Here the CDR3 reads CASSEGTTREALHF. CDR3 sequence (DNA): TGTGCCAGCAGTGAAGGGACGACCCGGGAGGCCCTCCACTTT.